Below are 12 T cell receptor beta chains sequenced from a single sample in a study of shared clonotypes between healthy human individuals (dated by TCRdb to the early 2020s). CD8 naive samples were obtained by positive selection for CCR7 among CD45RO-negative cells, yielding a CD45RA+CCR7+ population from which TemRA cells were excluded. To prepare the library, the immunoSEQ multiplex PCR assay was applied. This is the immuneACCESS table as TCRdb keeps it, with only in-frame sequences that have V and J called. A part of the clones is gone; compared with another copy, unresolved V genes explain less than half, and the rest is unexplained. The sample profile shows around 600,000 clones; about 95% of them were found once. Approximately 0.12% of the sample is in the top ten clones. Material for sequencing was naive CD8+ T cells sorted from blood. The sample's cell subset or site label, in plain terms: CD45RA+CCR7+. Receptors originate from a woman aged 25 to 39 in good health.

CDR3 region: CASSLGGRVEREQYF. In nucleotides, the CDR3 is TGTGCCAGCAGCCTCGGGGGCAGGGTCGAACGCGAGCAGTACTTC. The genes are TRBV11-2 and TRBJ2-7; perhaps D is TRBD1 or TRBD2 (6 bases each). Germline-derived CDR1 and CDR2 are SGHAT and FQNNGV. V lost 5 bases to trimming and J lost 6 bases, with 20 bases between them. The CDR3 runs 15 residues.

The CDR3 sequence is CPGGLGSCTEAFF. The CDR3 bases are TGTCCCGGGGGCTTGGGGTCTTGCACTGAAGCTTTCTTT. This chain joins TRBV6-5 and TRBJ1-1, with D possibly matching TRBD1 (6 bases). This CDR3 contains 13 residues. Germline loops: CDR1 MNHEY, CDR2 SVGAGI.

This chain links TRBV4-1 with TRBJ1-3; tentatively, D is TRBD1 (5 bases). In germline, CDR1 is MGHRA, CDR2 YSYEKL. Trimming left V 0 bases short and J 1 base short, with 10 bases between. The CDR3 is 16 amino acids. The CDR3 protein is CASSQDGGLSGNTIYF. The CDR3 nucleotides read TGCGCCAGCAGCCAAGATGGGGGGTTATCTGGAAACACCATATATTTT.

The V call is TRBV27, the J call TRBJ2-1, with D possibly TRBD2 on 6 matching bases. V lost 1 base, J lost 9 bases, and 22 bases lay in between. CDR1 is MNHEY, CDR2 SMNVEV, per germline (reference sequence). The CDR3 is 17 amino acids. CDR3 sequence reads: CASSLFFVLEGISEQFF. CDR3 nucleotides: TGTGCCAGCAGTTTATTCTTTGTATTGGAGGGCATCTCTGAGCAGTTCTTC.

The chain joins TRBV10-2 to TRBJ2-7, with TRBD2 matching over 9 bases. The CDR3 consists of 14 residues. The junction had 5 bases not matched to a gene; V was cut back by 6 bases and J by 2 bases. Germline V gene lookup returns CDR1 WSHSY and CDR2 SAAADI. In DNA form, the CDR3 reads TGCGCCAGCAGCGTTAGCGGGAGAACCTACGAGCAGTACTTC. Its protein product is CASSVSGRTYEQYF.

The J gene is TRBJ2-1, the V gene TRBV12-2. TRBV12-2 is a listed pseudogene. The CDR3 runs to 17 residues. CDR3 in amino acids: CASRLVRLKRNYNEQFF. The CDR3, as DNA: TGTGCAAGTCGCTTAGTTCGTCTCAAACGAAACTACAATGAGCAGTTCTTC.

V gene TRBV19 combines with J gene TRBJ1-1; 7 positions agree with TRBD1. CDR1 and CDR2 from the germline V gene are LNHDA and SQIVND (reference sequence). CDR3 length equals 14 residues. The J segment lost 1 base and the V segment lost 3 bases, leaving 2 bases of the junction unmatched. CDR3 coding DNA: TGTGCCAGTAGTATCACAGGGGAGAACACTGAAGCTTTCTTT. Residues: CASSITGENTEAFF. The entire variable domain, with the rest obtained from reference TRBV19 and TRBJ1-1, is as follows: DGGITQSPKYLFRKEGQNVTLSCEQNLNHDAMYWYRQDPGQGLRLIYYSQIVNDFQKGDIAEGYSVSREKKESFPLTVTSAQKNPTAFYLCASSITGENTEAFFGQGTRLTVV.

This sequence joins TRBV5-3 and TRBJ2-2; 9 bases match TRBD2. TRBV5-3 is an ORF for which the function is uncertain. The CDR3 spans 14 residues. The V gene end was trimmed by 4 bases and the J gene end by 7 bases; junction bases not matched to a gene: 5. DNA for the CDR3: TGTGCCAGAAGCCTCAGGACTAGCGTCGGGGAGCTGTTTTTT. It yields the protein CARSLRTSVGELFF.

The chain uses TRBV28 and TRBJ1-2, with TRBD1 identical over 11 bases. The V gene's germline CDR1 is MDHEN and CDR2 SYDVKM. The CDR3 contains 15 residues. J gave up 7 bases and V 6 bases, and 10 bases lay outside the gene matches. DNA of the CDR3: TGTGCCAGCAGGGGGCCCATCGGGACAGGGGGTGGCTACACCTTC. Amino acid sequence: CASRGPIGTGGGYTF.

Written as DNA, the CDR3 is TGTGCCAGCAGTTCCCTCCCGAACACTGAAGCTTTCTTT. Amino acid sequence: CASSSLPNTEAFF. V is TRBV27 and J is TRBJ1-1; the D is unclear. Trimming stripped 4 bases from V and 1 base from J, with 7 bases between. This CDR3 has 13 residues. Germline CDR1 reads MNHEY; CDR2 reads SMNVEV (reference sequence).

J is TRBJ2-3 and V is TRBV9; TRBD2 matches 7 bases. This CDR3 contains 15 residues. Losses at the gene ends were 6 bases for V and 1 base for J; bases not matched to a gene: 8. Germline-derived CDR1 and CDR2 are SGDLS and YYNGEE. Here the CDR3 reads CASTLGRERTDTQYF. The CDR3, as DNA: TGTGCCAGCACCCTGGGGCGGGAGCGCACAGATACGCAGTATTTT.

The chain joins TRBV5-5 to TRBJ2-5, with D maybe TRBD1 (6 bases). This CDR3 comprises 14 residues. V gave up 4 bases and J gave up 0 bases, with 10 bases separating them. CDR1 and CDR2 (germline): SGHKS, YYEKEE (reference sequence). In DNA, the CDR3 is TGTGCCAGCAGCCTGGGGGCTGACCAAGAGACCCAGTACTTC. Translated: CASSLGADQETQYF.